Given below is one TCR beta chain in context. Its antigen remains unknown. Germline and junction disagree at one end, which may indicate a read error. Germline CDR1 and CDR2: MNHEY and SVGAGI. The CDR3 extends over 14 amino acids. The study ran its PCR with 60 Vbeta and 13 Jbeta primers. TCRdb keeps only in-frame clones here, not all; method: immunoSEQ multiplex PCR. This sample carries some 190,000 clones, about four fifths of them seen once, and the ten largest clones take around 3.6%. The data stem from a study of cytomegalovirus exposure and HLA in healthy donors. Study as a whole: HLA-typed donors were the source of approximately 85 million unique TCRs held in an early data release. Whole-study results and caveats: TCR beta sequences numbering under 20,000 were associated with HLA alleles at 0.05 false discovery rate in a later analysis.

The TCR originated in a man in his forties or fifties in good health and CMV-seropositive. The material sequenced was PBMCs. The chain has TRBV6-5 and TRBJ1-2, with D possibly matching TRBD1 (5 bases). CDR3 nucleotide sequence: TGTGCCATCAGTGAGTCGGCAGGGAACTATGGCTACACCTTC. Translation gives CAISESAGNYGYTF.